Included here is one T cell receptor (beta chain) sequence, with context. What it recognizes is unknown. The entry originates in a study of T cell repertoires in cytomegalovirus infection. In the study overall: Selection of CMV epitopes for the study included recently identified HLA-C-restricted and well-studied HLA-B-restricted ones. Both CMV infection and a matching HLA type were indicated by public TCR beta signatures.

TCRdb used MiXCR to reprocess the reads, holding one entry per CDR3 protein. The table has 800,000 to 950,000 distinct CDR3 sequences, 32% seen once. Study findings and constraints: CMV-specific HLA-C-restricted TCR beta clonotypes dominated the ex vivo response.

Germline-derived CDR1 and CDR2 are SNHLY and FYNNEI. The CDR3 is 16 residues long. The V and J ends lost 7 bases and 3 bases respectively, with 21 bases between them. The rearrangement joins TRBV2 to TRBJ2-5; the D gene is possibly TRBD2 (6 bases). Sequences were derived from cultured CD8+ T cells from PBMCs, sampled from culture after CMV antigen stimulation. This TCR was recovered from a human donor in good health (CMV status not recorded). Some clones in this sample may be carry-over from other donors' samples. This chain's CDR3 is CASIAGRNQKKETQYF. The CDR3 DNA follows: TGTGCCAGCATCGCGGGACGAAACCAAAAAAAAGAGACCCAGTACTTC.